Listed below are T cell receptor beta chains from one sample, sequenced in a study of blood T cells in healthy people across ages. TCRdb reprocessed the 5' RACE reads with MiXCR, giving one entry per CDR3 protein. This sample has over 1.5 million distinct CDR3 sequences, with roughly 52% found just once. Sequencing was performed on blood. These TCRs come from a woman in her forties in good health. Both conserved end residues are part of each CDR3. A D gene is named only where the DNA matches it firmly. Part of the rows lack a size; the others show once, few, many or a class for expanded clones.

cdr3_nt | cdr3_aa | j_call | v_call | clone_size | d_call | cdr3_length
TGTGCCAGCAGCTTTAGCGGGAGAAACACAGATACGCAGTATTTT | CASSFSGRNTDTQYF | TRBJ2-3 | TRBV7-2 | few | TRBD2 | 15
TGTGCCAGCATAGGCCCCTCTTGGACCCAGTACTTC | CASIGPSWTQYF | TRBJ2-5 | TRBV28 | - | - | 12
TGTGCCACCCAAAGCACAGATACGCAGTATTTT | CATQSTDTQYF | TRBJ2-3 | TRBV24-1 | - | - | 11
TGTGCCAGCAGCTTAGCGGGCCCCGTAACGGGGTCTGTGCGGTACTTC | CASSLAGPVTGSVRYF | TRBJ2-4 | TRBV11-2 | - | - | 16
TGTGCCAGCAGCGTTGGGACTAGCGTTCCTTCTGTCCCCTACGAGCAGTACTTC | CASSVGTSVPSVPYEQYF | TRBJ2-7 | TRBV9 | - | TRBD2 | 18
TGTGCCAGCAGTGCCCCTTCGCTTCCCCAGCATTTT | CASSAPSLPQHF | TRBJ1-5 | TRBV2 | once | - | 12
TGTGCCAGCAGCCAGGCCGCGACTAGTTTTAGTTACAATGAGCAGTTCTTC | CASSQAATSFSYNEQFF | TRBJ2-1 | TRBV4-2 | - | - | 17
TGTGCCAGCAGTTACTCCCACGGAGCCCCCCCCTACGAGCAGTACTTC | CASSYSHGAPPYEQYF | TRBJ2-7 | TRBV6-5 | - | - | 16
TGCACCAGCAGCTTGAGAGGGCAAGACTACAATGAGCAGTTCTTC | CTSSLRGQDYNEQFF | TRBJ2-1 | TRBV5-1 | - | - | 15
TGCGCCAGCAGCTCACTAGCGGGGGGGTCCTGGGAGCAGTACTTC | CASSSLAGGSWEQYF | TRBJ2-5 | TRBV5-1 | - | TRBD2 | 15
TGTGCCAGCAGCTTTAGCGGGGGAGTATACGAGCAGTACTTC | CASSFSGGVYEQYF | TRBJ2-7 | TRBV5-6 | few | TRBD2 | 14
TGTGCCAGCAGTGATCGGATCGGACGGTATAATTCACCCCTCCACTTT | CASSDRIGRYNSPLHF | TRBJ1-6 | TRBV25-1 | - | - | 16
TGCAGTGCCTTCCCAGAGGAGGGAGCAGATACGCAGTATTTT | CSAFPEEGADTQYF | TRBJ2-3 | TRBV20-1 | few | - | 14
TGCGCCAGCAGAACCGGGACAGGGAACGAGCAGTACTTC | CASRTGTGNEQYF | TRBJ2-7 | TRBV10-2 | - | TRBD1 | 13
TGTGCCAGCAGCTTACAGATTATGAACACTGAAGCTTTCTTT | CASSLQIMNTEAFF | TRBJ1-1 | TRBV11-2 | many | - | 14
TGCAGTGCTAGAGATCCAAACTTACGTACCGGGGAGCTGTTTTTT | CSARDPNLRTGELFF | TRBJ2-2 | TRBV20-1 | - | - | 15
TGTGCCAGTAGTATAGACTGGGACACTCCCTACGAGCAGTACTTC | CASSIDWDTPYEQYF | TRBJ2-7 | TRBV19 | - | - | 15
TGTGCCAGCAGTTTGGGAGTCATGCGGGGTGCGGCAGATACGCAGTATTTT | CASSLGVMRGAADTQYF | TRBJ2-3 | TRBV28 | - | - | 17
TGTGCCAGCAGTCCGCAGGCCGGGGCCGATGAGCAGTTCTTC | CASSPQAGADEQFF | TRBJ2-1 | TRBV27 | few | - | 14
TGTGCCAGCAGGGTTCCAGGCACTTCCTATAATTCACCCCTCCACTTT | CASRVPGTSYNSPLHF | TRBJ1-6 | TRBV28 | - | - | 16
TGCAGTGCCGCCAGGACAGGGGCCGGCGAGCAGTACTTC | CSAARTGAGEQYF | TRBJ2-7 | TRBV20-1 | - | TRBD1 | 13
TGTGCCAGCAGTTCCACTACCTTGAGGACAGGGTCCTACGAGCAGTACTTC | CASSSTTLRTGSYEQYF | TRBJ2-7 | TRBV6-2/TRBV6-3 | - | TRBD1 | 17
TGTGCCAGCCACAGGGACCCCTACGAGCAGTACTTC | CASHRDPYEQYF | TRBJ2-7 | TRBV5-5 | few | - | 12
TGTGCCAGCAGTTTGGGAGCCGAGGGGACCCAGTACTTC | CASSLGAEGTQYF | TRBJ2-5 | TRBV27 | - | - | 13
TGTGCCAGCAACCTAGCGGGGGGCCGTTACAATGAGCAGTTCTTC | CASNLAGGRYNEQFF | TRBJ2-1 | TRBV27 | - | TRBD2 | 15
TGTGCCAGCAGTCGGGACAGTCATAATTCACCCCTCCACTTT | CASSRDSHNSPLHF | TRBJ1-6 | TRBV12-3/TRBV12-4 | - | TRBD1 | 14
TGCAGTGCTAGAGATCCGGGGCCCCTCTCTGGGGCCAACGTCCTGACTTTC | CSARDPGPLSGANVLTF | TRBJ2-6 | TRBV20-1 | few | - | 17
TGCGCCAGCAGCCGCGGACAGGGGCGACTTTATGGCTACACCTTC | CASSRGQGRLYGYTF | TRBJ1-2 | TRBV4-1 | - | TRBD1 | 15
TGTGCCAGCAGTTTACCCGGGGTTTCCTACGAGCAGTACTTC | CASSLPGVSYEQYF | TRBJ2-7 | TRBV28 | - | - | 14
TGCAGTGCTAGCCTCATATGGGGCGGGAGGGCCGATGAGCAGTACTTC | CSASLIWGGRADEQYF | TRBJ2-5 | TRBV20-1 | - | TRBD2 | 16
TGTGCCAGCAGTTTTCGGGAGGTTATGAATGAGCAGTTCTTC | CASSFREVMNEQFF | TRBJ2-1 | TRBV28 | - | TRBD2 | 14
TGTGCCAGCAGCTTTACAGGGGTACAAGAGACCCAGTACTTC | CASSFTGVQETQYF | TRBJ2-5 | TRBV7-2 | - | TRBD1 | 14
TGTGCCAGCAGCTTCGATTCCCGTGGGACCCAGTACTTC | CASSFDSRGTQYF | TRBJ2-5 | TRBV5-6 | few | - | 13
TGTGCCATCCGGAGAACGACAGGGATGGGCGAGCAGTACTTC | CAIRRTTGMGEQYF | TRBJ2-7 | TRBV6-2/TRBV6-3 | - | TRBD1 | 14
TGTGCCATCGGGAGCTCCTATAATTCACCCCTCCACTTT | CAIGSSYNSPLHF | TRBJ1-6 | TRBV28 | - | - | 13
TGTGCCAGCAGCCCCGGGATCCGCAATCAGCCCCAGCATTTT | CASSPGIRNQPQHF | TRBJ1-5 | TRBV7-9 | - | - | 14
TGTGCCAGCAGCCAAAACAGCGGAGCGGGGGGGTTCTACAATGAGCAGTTCTTC | CASSQNSGAGGFYNEQFF | TRBJ2-1 | TRBV4-2 | - | TRBD2 | 18
TGCAGTGCTAGAGCAGCAGGATCCTCACCCCTCCACTTT | CSARAAGSSPLHF | TRBJ1-6 | TRBV20-1 | few | - | 13
TGTGCCTGCGTGGGAACCCGACCTGGGGCCAACGTCCTGACTTTC | CACVGTRPGANVLTF | TRBJ2-6 | TRBV27 | - | - | 15
TGTGCCAGCAGTTACCGAATTTACAAAAACATTCAGTACTTC | CASSYRIYKNIQYF | TRBJ2-4 | TRBV6-6 | - | - | 14
TGTGCCAGCAGCTTATACAGGGGGCATGAGCAGTTCTTC | CASSLYRGHEQFF | TRBJ2-1 | TRBV11-2 | - | TRBD1 | 13
TGTGCCAGCCTGGGACAGACGAGAGGCGATGAGCAGTTCTTC | CASLGQTRGDEQFF | TRBJ2-1 | TRBV3-1 | - | TRBD1 | 14
TGTGCCAGCAGCCGACTCGATCTAAATTCACCCCTCCACTTT | CASSRLDLNSPLHF | TRBJ1-6 | TRBV7-2 | few | - | 14
TGTGCCAGCAGTATTTGGTTGCGTCAGGCCGGGGCCCAGTACTTC | CASSIWLRQAGAQYF | TRBJ2-5 | TRBV12-3/TRBV12-4 | - | - | 15
TGTGCCAGCAGCCACCCTCAATTATTAGCCAAAAACATTCAGTACTTC | CASSHPQLLAKNIQYF | TRBJ2-4 | TRBV7-2 | - | - | 16